These 9 T cell receptor beta chains were all obtained from the same sample, sequenced in a study of blood T cell repertoires in COVID-19. Clones were read by immunoSEQ multiplex PCR, and TCRdb kept only the in-frame ones, dropping some. The sample holds approximately 88,000 clones, 80% seen once. Sequencing was done on a sample of peripheral blood. The receptors shown here come from a woman of 80 years or more with acute or convalescent COVID-19.

The DNA of the CDR3 is TGCGCCAGCAGCACCCCGGGACTAGCTGGTGAGCAGTTCTTC. Its protein product is CASSTPGLAGEQFF. The chain links TRBV5-1 to TRBJ2-1, with 9 bases identical to TRBD2. The CDR3 contains 14 residues. Germline loops: CDR1 SGHRS, CDR2 YFSETQ. Trimming removed 4 bases from V and 9 bases from J; junction bases left unmatched: 8.

The V and J genes are TRBV19 and TRBJ2-1, with a tentative D call TRBD1 (5 bases). The CDR3 is made up of 13 amino acids. Germline CDR1 LNHDA, CDR2 SQIVND (reference sequence). Trimming pared 3 bases from V and 4 bases from J, leaving 7 bases between. The CDR3 DNA reads TGTGCCAGTAGTATGGGGCCGTACAATGAGCAGTTCTTC. Encoded protein: CASSMGPYNEQFF.

The chain links TRBV6-5 to TRBJ2-7; TRBD1 matches 9 bases. This CDR3 contains 14 residues. Germline V gene lookup returns CDR1 MNHEY and CDR2 SVGAGI. V gave up 6 bases and J gave up 2 bases; unmatched junction bases: 5. The CDR3 nucleotides read TGTGCCAGCAGGAGGACAGGGGAGACCTACGAGCAGTACTTC. Protein: CASRRTGETYEQYF.

The V and J genes are TRBV18 and TRBJ2-2; the match to TRBD1 covers 7 bases. Germline CDR1 is KGHSH and CDR2 is LQKENI. The CDR3 runs to 17 residues. The trim removed 3 bases at V and 5 bases at J, leaving 12 bases unmatched. The CDR3 bases are TGTGCCAGCTCACCCACAATACTCGGACAGGTGACCGGGGAGCTGTTTTTT. This encodes CASSPTILGQVTGELFF.

V usage is TRBV10-3 and J usage is TRBJ1-5, with D tentatively TRBD1 (5 bases). The CDR3 is 16 amino acids. Germline V gives CDR1 ENHRY, CDR2 SYGVKD. Trimming removed 0 bases from V and 6 bases from J, with 15 bases in between. CDR3: CAISESGRGLGQPQHF. In nucleotides, the CDR3 is TGTGCCATCAGTGAGTCAGGGAGGGGTTTGGGTCAGCCCCAGCATTTT.

The V gene is TRBV11-3, the J gene TRBJ2-3; D may be TRBD1 (5 bases). Germline assignment: CDR1 SGHNT and CDR2 YENEEA. The CDR3 runs 15 residues. With 2 bases removed from V and 4 bases from J, the gap between germline ends came to 13 bases. CDR3 amino acids: CASSLLGAQADTQYF. CDR3 bases: TGTGCCAGCAGCTTACTAGGGGCGCAGGCAGATACGCAGTATTTT.

This clone showed up just once. The rearrangement joins TRBV30 to TRBJ1-4, with no clear D. The germline gives CDR1 GTSNPN, CDR2 SVGIG (reference sequence). The CDR3 loop spans 15 amino acids. V lost 1 base and J 0 bases, leaving 9 bases between the germline ends. CDR3 coding DNA: TGTGCCTGGAGTGGAACTTTTGCAACTAATGAAAAACTGTTTTTT. Protein product: CAWSGTFATNEKLFF.

Sample share makes this clone medium-sized (0.01 to 0.1%). The chain links TRBV19 to TRBJ1-1, with D tentatively TRBD1 (6 bases). CDR1 and CDR2 from the germline V gene are LNHDA and SQIVND (reference sequence). The CDR3 extends over 13 amino acids. Trimming took 2 bases from V and 5 from J, leaving 9 bases between them. The CDR3 nucleotides read TGTGCCAGTAGTATACGGGACAAAACTGAAGCTTTCTTT. Amino acids: CASSIRDKTEAFF.

The chain recombines TRBV5-4 with TRBJ2-3; 10 bases fit TRBD2. The CDR3 length is 15 residues. CDR1 is SGHNT and CDR2 is YYREEE in the germline V gene (reference sequence). Germline trimming cut 3 bases from V and 3 bases from J; bases unmatched to any gene: 4. CDR3 nucleotide sequence: TGTGCCAGCAGCTCTAGCGGGAGAACGACAGATACGCAGTATTTT. It encodes CASSSSGRTTDTQYF.